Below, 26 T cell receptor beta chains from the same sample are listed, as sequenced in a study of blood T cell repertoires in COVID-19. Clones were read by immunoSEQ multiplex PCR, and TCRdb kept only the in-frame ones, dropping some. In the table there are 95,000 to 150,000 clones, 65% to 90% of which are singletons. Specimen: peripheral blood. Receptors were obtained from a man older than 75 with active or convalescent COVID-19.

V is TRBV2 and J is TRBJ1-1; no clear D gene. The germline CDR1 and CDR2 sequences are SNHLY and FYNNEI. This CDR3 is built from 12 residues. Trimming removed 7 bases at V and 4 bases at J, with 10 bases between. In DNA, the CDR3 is TGTGCCAGCACCCTAAAGTTCACTGAAGCTTTCTTT. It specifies CASTLKFTEAFF.

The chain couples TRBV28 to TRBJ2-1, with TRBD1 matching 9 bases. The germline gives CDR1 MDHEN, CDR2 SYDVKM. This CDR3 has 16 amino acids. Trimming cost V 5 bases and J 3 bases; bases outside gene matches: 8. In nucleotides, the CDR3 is TGTGCCAGCAGTCACCGACAGGGGGGGGACTACAATGAGCAGTTCTTC. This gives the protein CASSHRQGGDYNEQFF.

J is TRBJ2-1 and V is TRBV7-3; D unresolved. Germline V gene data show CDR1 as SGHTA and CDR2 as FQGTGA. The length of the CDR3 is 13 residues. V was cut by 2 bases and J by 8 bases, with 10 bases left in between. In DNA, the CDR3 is TGTGCCAGCAGCTTAGCTCTGGCGGATGAGCAGTTCTTC. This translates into CASSLALADEQFF.

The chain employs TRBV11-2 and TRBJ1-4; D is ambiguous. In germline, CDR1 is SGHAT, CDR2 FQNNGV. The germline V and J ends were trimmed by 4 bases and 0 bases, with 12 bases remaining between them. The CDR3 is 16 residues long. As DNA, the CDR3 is TGTGCCAGCAGCTCCGTTAGCGGGGCAACTAATGAAAAACTGTTTTTT. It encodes CASSSVSGATNEKLFF.

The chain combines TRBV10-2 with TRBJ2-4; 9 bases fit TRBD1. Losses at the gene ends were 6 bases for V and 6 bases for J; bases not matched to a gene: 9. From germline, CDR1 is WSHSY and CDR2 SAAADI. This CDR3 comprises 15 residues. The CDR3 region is CASRAPRQGGNIQYF. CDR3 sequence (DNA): TGCGCCAGCAGAGCCCCCCGACAGGGGGGAAACATTCAGTACTTC.

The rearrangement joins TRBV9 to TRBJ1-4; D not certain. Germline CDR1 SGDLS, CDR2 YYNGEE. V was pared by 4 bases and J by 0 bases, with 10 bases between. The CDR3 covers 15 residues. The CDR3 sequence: CASSPPGATNEKLFF. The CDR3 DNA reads TGTGCCAGCAGCCCCCCCGGAGCAACTAATGAAAAACTGTTTTTT.

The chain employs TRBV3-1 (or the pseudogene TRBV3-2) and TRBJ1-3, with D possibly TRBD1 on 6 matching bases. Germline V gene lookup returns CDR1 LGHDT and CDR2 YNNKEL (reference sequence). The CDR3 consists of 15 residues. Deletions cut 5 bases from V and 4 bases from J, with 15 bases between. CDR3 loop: CASSSRGGWGNTIYF. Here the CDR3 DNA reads TGTGCCAGCAGCTCAAGGGGGGGGTGGGGAAACACCATATATTTT.

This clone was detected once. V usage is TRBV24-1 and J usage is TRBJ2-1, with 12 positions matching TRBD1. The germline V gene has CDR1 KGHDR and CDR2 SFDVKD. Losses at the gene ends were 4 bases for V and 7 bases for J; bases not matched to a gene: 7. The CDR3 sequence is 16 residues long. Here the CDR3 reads CATSEPGTGGVNEQFF. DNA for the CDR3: TGTGCCACCAGTGAACCCGGGACAGGGGGCGTAAATGAGCAGTTCTTC.

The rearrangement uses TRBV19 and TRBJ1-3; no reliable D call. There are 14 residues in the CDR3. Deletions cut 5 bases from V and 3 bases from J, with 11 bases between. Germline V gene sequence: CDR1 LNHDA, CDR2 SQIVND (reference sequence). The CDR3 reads CASSSISGGNTIYF. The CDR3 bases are TGTGCCAGTAGTTCGATATCAGGTGGAAACACCATATATTTT.

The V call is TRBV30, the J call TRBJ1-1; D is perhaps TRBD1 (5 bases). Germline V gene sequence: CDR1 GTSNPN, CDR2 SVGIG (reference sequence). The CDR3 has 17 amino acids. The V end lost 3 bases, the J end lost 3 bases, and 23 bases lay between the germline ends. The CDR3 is CAWRPTTGQGPDTEAFF. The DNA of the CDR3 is TGTGCCTGGAGACCCACTACTGGGCAGGGCCCCGACACTGAAGCTTTCTTT.

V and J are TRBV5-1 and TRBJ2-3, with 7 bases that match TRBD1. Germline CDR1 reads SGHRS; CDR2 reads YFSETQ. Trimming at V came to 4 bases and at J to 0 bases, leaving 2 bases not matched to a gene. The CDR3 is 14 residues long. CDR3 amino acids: CASSKDRSTDTQYF. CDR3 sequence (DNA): TGCGCCAGCAGCAAGGACAGGAGCACAGATACGCAGTATTTT.

CDR3 DNA: TGTGCCACCAGCAGAGATTTATCCGAGCAGTACTTC. Amino acid sequence: CATSRDLSEQYF. The chain links TRBV15 to TRBJ2-7; D uncertain. V shed 0 bases and J shed 6 bases, with 6 bases lying between them. Germline values: CDR1 LNHNV, CDR2 YYDKDF (reference sequence). The CDR3 has 12 amino acids.

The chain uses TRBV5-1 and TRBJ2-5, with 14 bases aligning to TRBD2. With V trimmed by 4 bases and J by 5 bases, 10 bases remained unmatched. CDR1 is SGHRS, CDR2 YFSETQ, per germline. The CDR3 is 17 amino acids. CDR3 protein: CASSKWTSGGPTETQYF. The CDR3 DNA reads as TGCGCCAGCAGCAAATGGACTAGCGGGGGGCCGACGGAGACCCAGTACTTC.

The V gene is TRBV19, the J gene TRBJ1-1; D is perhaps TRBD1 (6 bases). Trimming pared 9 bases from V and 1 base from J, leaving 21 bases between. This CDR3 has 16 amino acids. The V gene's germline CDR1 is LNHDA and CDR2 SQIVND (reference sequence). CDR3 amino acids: CASLNRAGAPNTEAFF. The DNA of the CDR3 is TGTGCCAGCCTCAACAGGGCCGGGGCCCCGAACACTGAAGCTTTCTTT.

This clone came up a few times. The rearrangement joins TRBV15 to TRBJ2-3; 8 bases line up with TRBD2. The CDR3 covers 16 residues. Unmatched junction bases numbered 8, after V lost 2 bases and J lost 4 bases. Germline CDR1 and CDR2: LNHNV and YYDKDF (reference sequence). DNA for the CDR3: TGTGCCACCAGCAGAAAGAGCGGGAGTGGGGCAGATACGCAGTATTTT. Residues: CATSRKSGSGADTQYF.

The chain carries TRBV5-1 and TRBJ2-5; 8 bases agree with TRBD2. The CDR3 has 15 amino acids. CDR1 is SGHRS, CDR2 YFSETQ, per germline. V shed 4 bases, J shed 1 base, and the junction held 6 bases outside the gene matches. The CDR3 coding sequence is TGCGCCAGCAGCCGGGACGGGGGGGCCCAAGAGACCCAGTACTTC. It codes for CASSRDGGAQETQYF.

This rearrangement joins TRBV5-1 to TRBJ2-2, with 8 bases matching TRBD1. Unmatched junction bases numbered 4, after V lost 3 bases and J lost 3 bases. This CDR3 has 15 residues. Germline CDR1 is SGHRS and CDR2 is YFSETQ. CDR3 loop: CASSSQGAHTGELFF. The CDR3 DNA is TGCGCCAGCAGCTCCCAGGGGGCGCACACCGGGGAGCTGTTTTTT. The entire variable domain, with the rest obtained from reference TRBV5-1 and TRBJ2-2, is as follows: KAGVTQTPRYLIKTRGQQVTLSCSPISGHRSVSWYQQTPGQGLQFLFEYFSETQRNKGNFPGRFSGRQFSNSRSEMNVSTLELGDSALYLCASSSQGAHTGELFFGEGSRLTVL.

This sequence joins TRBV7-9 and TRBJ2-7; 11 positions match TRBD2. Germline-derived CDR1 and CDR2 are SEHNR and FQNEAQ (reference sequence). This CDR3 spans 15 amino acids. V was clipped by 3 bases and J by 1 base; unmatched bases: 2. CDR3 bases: TGTGCCAGCAGCTTTAGCGGGGGGGATTCCTACGAGCAGTACTTC. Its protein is CASSFSGGDSYEQYF.

The CDR3 sequence: CASKGGAHQETQYF. In DNA, the CDR3 is TGCGCCAGCAAGGGAGGGGCCCACCAAGAGACCCAGTACTTC. The V and J genes are TRBV5-1 and TRBJ2-5, with TRBD2 matching 7 bases. Trimming at V came to 6 bases and at J to 0 bases, leaving 5 bases not matched to a gene. The CDR3 consists of 14 residues. Germline CDR1 is SGHRS and CDR2 is YFSETQ.

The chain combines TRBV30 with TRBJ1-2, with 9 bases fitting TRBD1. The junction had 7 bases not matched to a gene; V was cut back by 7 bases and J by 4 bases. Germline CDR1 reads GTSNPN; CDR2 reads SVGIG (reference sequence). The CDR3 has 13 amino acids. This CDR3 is CALGDRDRYGYTF. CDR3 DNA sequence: TGTGCCTTGGGGGACAGGGATCGCTATGGCTACACCTTC.

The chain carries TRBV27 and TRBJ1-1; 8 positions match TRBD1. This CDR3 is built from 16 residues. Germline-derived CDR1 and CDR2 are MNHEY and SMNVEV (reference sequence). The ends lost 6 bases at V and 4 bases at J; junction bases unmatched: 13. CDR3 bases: TGTGCCAGCAGCTTGTGGGGGACAGGAACGGGCACTGAAGCTTTCTTT. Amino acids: CASSLWGTGTGTEAFF.

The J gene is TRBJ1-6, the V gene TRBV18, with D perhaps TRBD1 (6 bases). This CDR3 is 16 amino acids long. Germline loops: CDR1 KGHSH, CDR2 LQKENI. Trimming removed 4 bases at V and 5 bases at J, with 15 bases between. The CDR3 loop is CASSLTGTRHNSPLHF. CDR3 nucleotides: TGTGCCAGCTCACTTACCGGGACACGCCATAATTCACCCCTCCACTTT.

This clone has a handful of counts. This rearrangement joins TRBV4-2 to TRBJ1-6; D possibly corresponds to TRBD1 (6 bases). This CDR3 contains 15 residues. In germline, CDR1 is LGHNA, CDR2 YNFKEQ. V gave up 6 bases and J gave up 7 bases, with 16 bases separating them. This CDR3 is CASSHRDIRNSPLHF. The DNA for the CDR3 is TGTGCCAGCAGTCACCGGGACATCAGAAATTCACCCCTCCACTTT.

In nucleotides, the CDR3 is TGTGCCAGCAGTTTGGGACAGGGGAGGAGTGAAAAACTGTTTTTT. As protein: CASSLGQGRSEKLFF. The chain links TRBV27 to TRBJ1-4; 10 bases match TRBD1. CDR3 size: 15 residues. J lost 7 bases, V lost 3 bases, and 5 bases had no gene match. Germline CDR1 MNHEY, CDR2 SMNVEV (reference sequence).

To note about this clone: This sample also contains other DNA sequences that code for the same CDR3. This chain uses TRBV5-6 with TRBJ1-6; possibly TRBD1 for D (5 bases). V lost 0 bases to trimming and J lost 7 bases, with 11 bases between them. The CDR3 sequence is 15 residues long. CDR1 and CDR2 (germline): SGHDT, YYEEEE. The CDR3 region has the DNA TGTGCCAGCAGCTTGGGGGGCCTCGGGAATTCACCCCTCCACTTT. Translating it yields CASSLGGLGNSPLHF.

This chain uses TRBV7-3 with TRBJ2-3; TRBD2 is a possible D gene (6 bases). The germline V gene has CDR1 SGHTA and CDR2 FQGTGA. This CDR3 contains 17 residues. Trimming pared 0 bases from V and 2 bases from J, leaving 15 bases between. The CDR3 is CASSLTGGEGITDTQYF. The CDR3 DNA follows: TGTGCCAGCAGCTTAACAGGAGGGGAAGGTATCACAGATACGCAGTATTTT.